The clone carrying this TCR beta chain was found once. The sample comes from a study of shared clonotypes between healthy human individuals. Turning to the study itself: Plates per donor: three CD4 naive, three CD4 memory, two CD8 naive, one CD8 memory.

This CDR3 region has 19 residues. Germline V CDR1 and CDR2: SEHNR, FQNEAQ (reference sequence). Germline trimming cut 4 bases from V and 2 bases from J; bases unmatched to any gene: 16. It was CD45RO-negative cells, positively selected for CCR7, that made up naive CD8 cells, with terminally differentiated effector memory CD45RA+ cells excluded. It was roughly 200 ng DNA, 25,000 to 35,000 T cell genomes, that sorted-subset replicate PCRs used. The protocol was immunoSEQ multiplex PCR, while the TCRdb copy is restricted to in-frame clones and leaves out a portion. The table lists around 1,900,000 clones, 85% to 95% of them singletons.

This chain connects TRBV7-9 to TRBJ2-7, with 11 bases identical to TRBD2. This TCR was sampled from a man aged 18 to 29 in good health. Some clones in this sample may be carry-over from other donors' samples. The sequenced sample was naive CD8+ T cells from PBMCs. The CDR3 region has the DNA TGTGCCAGCAGCTCAAGGGGACAGCCCACTAGCGGGGGAGCCTACGAGCAGTACTTC. Encoded protein: CASSSRGQPTSGGAYEQYF.